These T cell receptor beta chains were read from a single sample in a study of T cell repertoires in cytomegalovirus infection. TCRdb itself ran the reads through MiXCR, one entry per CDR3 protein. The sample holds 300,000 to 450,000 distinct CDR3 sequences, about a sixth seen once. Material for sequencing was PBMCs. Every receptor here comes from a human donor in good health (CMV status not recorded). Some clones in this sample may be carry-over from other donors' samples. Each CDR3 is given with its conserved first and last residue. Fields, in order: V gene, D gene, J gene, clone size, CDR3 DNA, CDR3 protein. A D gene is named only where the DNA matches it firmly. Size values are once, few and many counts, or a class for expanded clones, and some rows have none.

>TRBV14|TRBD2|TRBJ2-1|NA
TGTGCCAGCAGTCCGGGACTAGCGGGAGTAAGGCGTGAGCAGTTCTTC
CASSPGLAGVRREQFF
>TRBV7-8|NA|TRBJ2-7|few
TGTGCCAGCAGCTATTTTCCTAGCGATCCCTACGAGCAGTACTTC
CASSYFPSDPYEQYF
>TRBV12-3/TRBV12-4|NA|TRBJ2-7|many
TGTGCCAGCAGACCTAGCGCTTACTTATACGAGCAGTACTTC
CASRPSAYLYEQYF
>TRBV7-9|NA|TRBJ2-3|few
TGTGCCAGCAGCCAGCAGGGCACAGATACGCAGTATTTT
CASSQQGTDTQYF
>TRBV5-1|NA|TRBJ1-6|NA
TGCGCCAGCAGCCTTGGACTGCCTAATTCACCCCTCCACTTT
CASSLGLPNSPLHF
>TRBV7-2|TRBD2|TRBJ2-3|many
TGTGCCAGCAGCCGGGGGGTTAGCGGATACACAGATACGCAGTATTTT
CASSRGVSGYTDTQYF
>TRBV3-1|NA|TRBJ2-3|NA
TGTGCCAGCAGCCCACCCCCGGACGGGAGTACGCAGTATTTT
CASSPPPDGSTQYF
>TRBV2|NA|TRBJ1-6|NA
TGTGCCACCTCACCGGGTAATTCACCCCTCCACTTT
CATSPGNSPLHF
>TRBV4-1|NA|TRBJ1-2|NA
TGCGCCAGCAGCCCCTCGGTCGGGGGGGCTAACTATGGCTACACCTTC
CASSPSVGGANYGYTF
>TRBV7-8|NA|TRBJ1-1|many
TGTGCCAGCAGCCTAGGCCGTAACTGGAACACTGAAGCTTTCTTT
CASSLGRNWNTEAFF
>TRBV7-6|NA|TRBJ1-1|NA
TGTGCCAGCAGCTTAGCTCTAAAGGGAACTGAAGCTTTCTTT
CASSLALKGTEAFF
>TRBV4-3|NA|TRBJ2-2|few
TGCGCCAGCAGCCAAGACTACACCGGGGAGCTGTTTTTT
CASSQDYTGELFF
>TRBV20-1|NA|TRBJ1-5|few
TGCAGTGCTAGGATTAGCAATCAGCCCCAGCATTTT
CSARISNQPQHF
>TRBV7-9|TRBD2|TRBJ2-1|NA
TGTGCCAGCAGCTTTTTCGGGGGGAACGATGAGCAGTTCTTC
CASSFFGGNDEQFF
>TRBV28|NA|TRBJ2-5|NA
TGTGCCAGCAGTTCGCCCGGGACTCCCCGGGTGGAGACCCAGTACTTC
CASSSPGTPRVETQYF
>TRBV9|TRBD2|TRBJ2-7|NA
TGTGCCAGCAGCGTAGGAAGGACTAGCGGGTACTACGAGCAGTACTTC
CASSVGRTSGYYEQYF
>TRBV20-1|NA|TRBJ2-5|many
TGCAGTGCTAGAGATTGGCAAGGAGAGACCCAGTACTTC
CSARDWQGETQYF